The clone carrying this TCR beta chain showed up many times. What it binds is not known. This sample was taken from a study of neurological immune-mediated disorders. At the level of the study: Multiple sclerosis patients numbered approximately 35, of whom about 31 were relapsing-remitting and 3 secondary progressive. Overall study findings and caveats: There were no CDR3 amino acid sequences shared by expanded clones across subjects, a result suggesting private repertoires in all groups.

A single run covered 15-18 subjects with over 160 million TCR-beta sequences. In TCRdb, the 5' RACE reads were re-called with MiXCR into one record per CDR3 protein. The sample yields 80,000 to 100,000 distinct CDR3 sequences, around 3.5% seen once. Sequencing used PBMCs. This receptor was obtained from a woman between 45 and 65 years old with multiple sclerosis.

DNA of the CDR3: TGTGCCAGCACTAGGGACAGCTCCTACAATGAGCAGTTCTTC. The encoded protein is CASTRDSSYNEQFF. V is TRBV12-3 or TRBV12-4 and J is TRBJ2-1; 7 nucleotides match TRBD1. The CDR3 contains 14 residues. V was clipped by 7 bases and J by 0 bases; unmatched bases: 3.